The 26 T cell receptor beta chains below all came from one sample that was sequenced in a study of monozygotic twins with inflammatory bowel disease. TCRdb re-called the 5' RACE reads; every CDR3 protein appears as one record, without DNA. The sample table sets out 140,000 to 150,000 distinct CDR3 sequences. The specimen was blood. The receptors were gathered from a human donor with ulcerative colitis or Crohn's disease, or a healthy co-twin of an affected twin (not recorded which).

V gene TRBV5-5 combines with J gene TRBJ2-7; TCRdb proposes TRBD1, but this gene call is untestable without DNA. This CDR3 is 14 amino acids long. Germline V gene sequence: CDR1 SGHKS, CDR2 YYEKEE (reference sequence). Here the CDR3 reads CASSLLSVTYEQYF.

The chain combines TRBV18 with TRBJ2-7; the TRBD1 assignment by TCRdb is unverifiable without DNA. This CDR3 comprises 13 residues. Germline V gives CDR1 KGHSH, CDR2 LQKENI. This CDR3 reads CASSTDRIYEQYF.

The chain combines TRBV6-6 with TRBJ2-1. Germline V CDR1 and CDR2: MNHNY, SVGAGI (reference sequence). The CDR3 has 13 residues. The CDR3: CASSSRTYNEQFF.

The rearrangement uses TRBV19 and TRBJ2-5; lacking DNA, the TRBD2 call made by TCRdb goes unchecked. CDR1 and CDR2 (germline): LNHDA, SQIVND (reference sequence). The CDR3 totals 18 residues. The CDR3 reads CASSIGLAGTLDRETQYF.

The V and J genes are TRBV10-3 and TRBJ2-1; absent DNA, TCRdb's TRBD2 call cannot be checked. Germline CDR1 reads ENHRY; CDR2 reads SYGVKD. The CDR3 extends over 14 amino acids. CDR3 sequence: CAISGLAGRNEQFF.

The chain recombines TRBV7-9 with TRBJ1-6; TCRdb lists TRBD1, though no DNA is available to test this call. Germline-derived CDR1 and CDR2 are SEHNR and FQNEAQ (reference sequence). This CDR3 comprises 15 residues. Here the CDR3 reads CASSFLSRGGSPLHF.

The chain is built from TRBV6-4 and TRBJ2-1; no DNA is available, so the TRBD2 call from TCRdb remains unchecked. This CDR3 region has 14 residues. The germline gives CDR1 MRHNA, CDR2 SNTAGT. CDR3 sequence: CASRKGEAYNEQFF.

The chain carries TRBV27 and TRBJ1-2. CDR3 length: 13 amino acids. CDR1 and CDR2 (germline): MNHEY, SMNVEV (reference sequence). CDR3 sequence: CASSKTWTDGYTF.

The gene calls are TRBV29-1 and TRBJ2-3. The germline gives CDR1 SQVTM, CDR2 ANQGSEA. CDR3 length: 13 amino acids. CDR3 sequence reads: CSVDRAHTDTQYF.

This chain links TRBV6-5 with TRBJ1-6. From germline, CDR1 is MNHEY and CDR2 SVGAGI. This CDR3 has 14 residues. CDR3 loop: CASSSRLNNSPLHF.

The rearrangement links TRBV25-1 to TRBJ2-5; absent DNA, TCRdb's TRBD2 call cannot be checked. This CDR3 is built from 15 residues. Germline V gene sequence: CDR1 MGHDK, CDR2 SYGVNS. The CDR3 protein is CASSWGTRGPETQYF.

The chain is built from TRBV5-1 and TRBJ2-5; TCRdb picks TRBD2, but there is no DNA to check that call. This CDR3 is 17 amino acids long. Germline V gene lookup returns CDR1 SGHRS and CDR2 YFSETQ. This CDR3 is CASSPGTSGLYQETQYF.

This rearrangement joins TRBV5-1 to TRBJ2-3. CDR3 size: 13 residues. Germline V gives CDR1 SGHRS, CDR2 YFSETQ. CDR3 region: CASSWAFTDTQYF. Variable domain in full (rest from reference TRBV5-1 and TRBJ2-3): KAGVTQTPRYLIKTRGQQVTLSCSPISGHRSVSWYQQTPGQGLQFLFEYFSETQRNKGNFPGRFSGRQFSNSRSEMNVSTLELGDSALYLCASSWAFTDTQYFGPGTRLTVL.

The chain combines TRBV5-1 with TRBJ2-1; TCRdb designates TRBD1, a call that cannot be tested without DNA. This CDR3 comprises 15 residues. Germline V gene data show CDR1 as SGHRS and CDR2 as YFSETQ. This chain's CDR3 is CASSLTGAARYEQFF.

The chain employs TRBV5-1 and TRBJ2-2. The CDR3 spans 15 residues. CDR1 is SGHRS and CDR2 is YFSETQ in the germline V gene. CDR3 amino acids: CASSLVEANTGELFF.

V and J are TRBV5-1 and TRBJ2-7. Germline V gene lookup returns CDR1 SGHRS and CDR2 YFSETQ. The CDR3 is 14 amino acids. The CDR3: CASSWTSDSYEQYF.

The CDR3: CASSSVRLAKNIQYF. The V and J genes are TRBV27 and TRBJ2-4. The CDR3 length is 15 residues. The V gene's germline CDR1 is MNHEY and CDR2 SMNVEV (reference sequence).

The rearrangement joins TRBV6-5 to TRBJ1-1; TCRdb outputs TRBD1, but without DNA this stays unchecked. Germline CDR1 MNHEY, CDR2 SVGAGI. This CDR3 region has 16 residues. The CDR3 spells CASSYIPPGGNTEAFF.

This rearrangement joins TRBV7-8 to TRBJ1-5; the D gene TCRdb calls, TRBD1, cannot be checked with no DNA. The germline gives CDR1 SGHVS, CDR2 FQNEAQ. The CDR3 is 16 residues long. The CDR3 loop reads CASSARAGDSNQPQHF.

The gene calls are TRBV28 and TRBJ1-5. The CDR3 has 16 residues. Germline values: CDR1 MDHEN, CDR2 SYDVKM. The CDR3 sequence is CASSPVATKNGQPQHF.

J is TRBJ2-3 and V is TRBV29-1. This CDR3 spans 13 amino acids. Germline V gives CDR1 SQVTM, CDR2 ANQGSEA. This chain's CDR3 is CSAFGLLADTQYF.

This rearrangement joins TRBV7-3 to TRBJ2-3. CDR3 length: 15 amino acids. Germline V gene lookup returns CDR1 SGHTA and CDR2 FQGTGA. The CDR3 region is CASSTNGGSTDTQYF.

The chain uses TRBV6-5 and TRBJ1-1. The CDR3 loop spans 13 amino acids. The germline gives CDR1 MNHEY, CDR2 SVGAGI. The CDR3 is CASSRDKNTEAFF.

The chain couples TRBV20-1 to TRBJ1-1. This CDR3 is built from 14 residues. The germline V gene encodes CDR1 DFQATT and CDR2 SNEGSKA (reference sequence). The CDR3: CSARAHGRDTEAFF.

The V gene is TRBV11-3, the J gene TRBJ1-1. The CDR3 has 14 amino acids. Germline loops: CDR1 SGHNT, CDR2 YENEEA. CDR3 sequence: CASSLGPMNTEAFF.

The rearrangement joins TRBV7-9 to TRBJ1-2; checking the TCRdb D call of TRBD1 is not possible without DNA. The CDR3 spans 13 residues. Germline CDR1 is SEHNR and CDR2 is FQNEAQ (reference sequence). The CDR3 sequence: CASSRDSLYGYTF.